The 20 T cell receptor beta chains reported below all come from one sample, sequenced in a study of CD8+ T cells in alopecia areata. Investigators isolated RNA and reverse transcribed it into cDNA to act as the sequencing template. The method was immunoSEQ multiplex PCR; TCRdb's version includes in-frame clones alone and lacks a portion of them. The sample gives roughly 180,000 clones, almost 65% of which show up once; approximately 1.7% is in the top ten. This material consisted of CD4+ T cells sorted from blood, taken at week 0. These receptors all stem from a human donor with alopecia areata.

The table lists this clone with a few counts. The gene calls are TRBV29-1 and TRBJ2-3, with 7 bases aligning to TRBD1. The ends lost 0 bases at V and 6 bases at J; junction bases unmatched: 6. This CDR3 is 14 amino acids long. The germline CDR1 and CDR2 sequences are SQVTM and ANQGSEA. The CDR3 sequence is CSVEDKGAGDTQYF. The CDR3 DNA reads as TGCAGCGTTGAAGATAAGGGGGCAGGTGATACGCAGTATTTT.

The rearrangement uses TRBV5-1 and TRBJ2-7; possibly TRBD1 for D (7 bases). Trimming removed 5 bases from V and 7 bases from J, with 16 bases in between. The germline V gene has CDR1 SGHRS and CDR2 YFSETQ. This CDR3 has 13 amino acids. In DNA form, the CDR3 reads TGCGCCAGCAGACGAGACAGGGAGGATGAGCAGTACTTC. Its protein is CASRRDREDEQYF.

The chain has TRBV27 and TRBJ1-2; 7 positions agree with TRBD1. V shed 6 bases, J shed 7 bases, and the junction held 14 bases outside the gene matches. Germline assignment: CDR1 MNHEY and CDR2 SMNVEV (reference sequence). The CDR3 has 15 residues. CDR3 sequence (DNA): TGTGCCAGCAGCCTCTTACGACAGGGTTCGGGTGGCTACACCTTC. It translates to CASSLLRQGSGGYTF.

The chain is built from TRBV30 and TRBJ1-2; unclear D gene. V was pared by 2 bases and J by 5 bases, with 15 bases between. Germline V lookup: CDR1 GTSNPN, CDR2 SVGIG (reference sequence). This CDR3 comprises 14 residues. CDR3 amino acids: CAWSSGLGGYGYTF. The CDR3 DNA follows: TGTGCCTGGAGTTCCGGACTTGGAGGTTATGGCTACACCTTC.

The chain links TRBV7-9 to TRBJ1-2; tentatively, D is TRBD1 (6 bases). This CDR3 is 12 amino acids long. CDR1 is SEHNR and CDR2 is FQNEAQ in the germline V gene (reference sequence). Trimming shortened V by 4 bases and J by 6 bases, and 9 bases separated the two germline ends. The CDR3 loop reads CASSYYRDGYTF. Written as DNA, the CDR3 is TGTGCCAGCAGCTACTACAGGGATGGCTACACCTTC.

The rearrangement links TRBV28 to TRBJ2-2; TRBD1 matches 8 bases. With V trimmed by 5 bases and J by 3 bases, 5 bases remained unmatched. CDR3 length: 15 amino acids. Germline lookup yields CDR1 MDHEN and CDR2 SYDVKM. As DNA, the CDR3 is TGTGCCAGCAGTGCCACAGGGGGGTACACCGGGGAGCTGTTTTTT. It specifies CASSATGGYTGELFF.

The rearrangement uses TRBV5-1 and TRBJ2-5; unclear D gene. The CDR3 spans 13 residues. V lost 4 bases and J lost 0, with 7 bases in between. Germline CDR1 is SGHRS and CDR2 is YFSETQ. The CDR3 region has the DNA TGCGCCAGCAGCCAACAGTACCAAGAGACCCAGTACTTC. Translation gives CASSQQYQETQYF.

In its sample, this clone was seen once. The chain links TRBV29-1 to TRBJ2-2, with 10 bases lining up with TRBD2. Germline CDR1 SQVTM, CDR2 ANQGSEA. The CDR3 has 16 residues. The trim removed 5 bases at V and 0 bases at J, leaving 6 bases unmatched. The CDR3 region has the DNA TGCAGCGTTCTTGGGCTAGCGGGGGCGAACACCGGGGAGCTGTTTTTT. It translates to CSVLGLAGANTGELFF.

This clone came up a few times. The V and J genes are TRBV29-1 and TRBJ2-7, with unresolved D. V dropped 5 bases and J dropped 3 bases, with 14 bases sitting between them. Per the germline V gene, CDR1 is SQVTM and CDR2 is ANQGSEA. The CDR3 is 13 residues long. The CDR3 DNA sequence: TGCAGCGTTACCCTCAGGCCGGGCTACGAGCAGTACTTC. This codes for CSVTLRPGYEQYF.

The chain links TRBV15 to TRBJ1-2; no clear D. This CDR3 comprises 15 residues. Trimming removed 3 bases from V and 2 bases from J, with 13 bases in between. Germline CDR1 and CDR2: LNHNV and YYDKDF (reference sequence). This CDR3 reads CATSSPRGVNYGYTF. In DNA, the CDR3 is TGTGCCACCAGCAGCCCCCGGGGTGTCAACTATGGCTACACCTTC.

The genes are TRBV4-3 and TRBJ2-2; 9 nucleotides match TRBD2. The V gene's germline CDR1 is LGHNA and CDR2 YSLEER. The CDR3 is made up of 15 amino acids. Unmatched junction bases numbered 2, after V lost 2 bases and J lost 4 bases. The CDR3 here is CASSQSGGTTGELFF. The CDR3 DNA sequence: TGCGCCAGCAGCCAAAGCGGGGGGACCACCGGGGAGCTGTTTTTT.

This clone has a handful of counts. V and J are TRBV7-3 and TRBJ1-2; D call uncertain. CDR3 length: 12 amino acids. CDR1 is SGHTA, CDR2 FQGTGA, per germline. The ends were cut back, 5 bases at V and 2 bases at J, with 6 bases in the middle. The CDR3 protein is CASSPLNYGYTF. CDR3 nucleotide sequence: TGTGCCAGCAGCCCCTTAAACTATGGCTACACCTTC.

CDR3 DNA sequence: TGTGCCAGTAGTGCAACACCTAAAGCTTTCTTT. Translation gives CASSATPKAFF. J is TRBJ1-1 and V is TRBV19; D gene uncertain. The ends were cut back, 5 bases at V and 9 bases at J, with 10 bases in the middle. CDR3 length: 11 residues. From germline, CDR1 is LNHDA and CDR2 SQIVND (reference sequence).

The chain combines TRBV30 with TRBJ2-5; D gene unclear. The V end lost 5 bases, the J end lost 4 bases, and 8 bases lay between the germline ends. The germline V gene has CDR1 GTSNPN and CDR2 SVGIG (reference sequence). The CDR3 runs 11 residues. In DNA, the CDR3 is TGTGCCTGGGGGTCCGGAGAGACCCAGTACTTC. This gives the protein CAWGSGETQYF.

This rearrangement joins TRBV2 to TRBJ2-7; TRBD1 aligns across 9 bases. This CDR3 is 14 amino acids long. From germline, CDR1 is SNHLY and CDR2 FYNNEI. The V segment lost 5 bases and the J segment 3 bases; nucleotides outside the gene matches: 5. CDR3 region: CASSTGTGYYEQYF. In DNA form, the CDR3 reads TGTGCCAGCAGTACCGGGACAGGGTACTACGAGCAGTACTTC.

The rearrangement uses TRBV29-1 and TRBJ1-1; TRBD1 matches 8 bases. CDR3 length equals 14 residues. Germline values: CDR1 SQVTM, CDR2 ANQGSEA. V gave up 8 bases and J gave up 1 base; unmatched junction bases: 9. This CDR3 reads CSLSQGARNTEAFF. In nucleotides, the CDR3 is TGCAGCCTGAGCCAGGGGGCGAGGAACACTGAAGCTTTCTTT.

This clone was seen a few times. The genes are TRBV2 and TRBJ2-7; D remains unclear. V gave up 4 bases and J gave up 2 bases, with 12 bases separating them. The germline CDR1 and CDR2 sequences are SNHLY and FYNNEI. The CDR3 contains 14 residues. For the CDR3, the DNA is TGTGCCAGCAGTGGGACCCCTGGGCCCTACGAGCAGTACTTC. It encodes CASSGTPGPYEQYF. Supplemented by reference TRBV2 and TRBJ2-7, the full variable domain reads EPEVTQTPSHQVTQMGQEVILRCVPISNHLYFYWYRQILGQKVEFLVSFYNNEISEKSEIFDDQFSVERPDGSNFTLKIRSTKLEDSAMYFCASSGTPGPYEQYFGPGTRLTVT.

The gene calls are TRBV7-9 and TRBJ2-3; no definite D call. Trimming removed 2 bases at V and 6 bases at J, with 18 bases between. CDR1 SEHNR and CDR2 FQNEAQ come from the germline V gene (reference sequence). The CDR3 loop spans 16 amino acids. CDR3 bases: TGTGCCAGCAGCTTAACTGGTTCCGATCCCCCCGATACGCAGTATTTT. This sequence encodes CASSLTGSDPPDTQYF.

This sequence joins TRBV9 and TRBJ2-3; 14 nucleotides agree with TRBD2. V shed 3 bases and J 2 bases; nucleotides not matched to a gene: 8. Looked up from germline, CDR1 is SGDLS and CDR2 is YYNGEE. The CDR3 sequence is 18 residues long. CDR3 loop: CASSAGTSGGLLTDTQYF. The CDR3 DNA is TGTGCCAGCAGCGCAGGGACTAGCGGGGGCCTACTCACAGATACGCAGTATTTT.

The chain combines TRBV25-1 with TRBJ2-5; D unresolved. Trimming pared 0 bases from V and 5 bases from J, leaving 7 bases between. The CDR3 loop spans 13 amino acids. The germline V gene has CDR1 MGHDK and CDR2 SYGVNS. The CDR3 loop is CASSEYLEETQYF. The CDR3 DNA reads as TGTGCCAGCAGTGAATATTTAGAGGAGACCCAGTACTTC.